This T cell receptor beta chain came from a study of post-analysis software for immune sequencing data. Study-wide context: Progressive-relapsing, secondary progressive and relapsing-remitting multiple sclerosis were among the disease courses included. Study-wide results and limits: There were five or six TRBV segments more frequent in patients than controls, and TRBV5-6, TRBV5-1 and TRBV20-1 were among them. Relative to controls, patients with multiple sclerosis showed significantly lower normalized Chao1 diversity.

Libraries were made from TCR beta cDNA, and they carried unique molecular identifiers. TCRdb redid the calling of the PCR reads with MiXCR, one entry per CDR3 protein. This table has fewer than 550,000 distinct CDR3 sequences, roughly 34% appearing once. In the case of this clonotype: The antigen is undetermined. One junction end disagrees with the germline gene, perhaps due to a read error.

Germline V gives CDR1 SGHAT, CDR2 FQDESV (reference sequence). The CDR3 is 19 amino acids. The genes are TRBV11-1 and TRBJ2-1, with 11 positions matching TRBD2. The source of this sequence is a girl aged 2-17 years with multiple sclerosis. Sequenced sample: blood. The CDR3 region is CACSLGWIEGLADNNEQFF. In DNA form, the CDR3 reads TGTGCCTGCAGCTTAGGTTGGATTGAGGGACTAGCGGATAACAATGAGCAGTTCTTC.